The 8 T cell receptor beta chains listed next were all sequenced from one sample in a study of beta chain features in type 1 diabetes. Of the isolated RNA, all was reverse transcribed, and so the sequenced material was expressed TCRB transcripts. The table came from immunoSEQ multiplex PCR; TCRdb's copy has only in-frame clones and leaves some out. The sample carries fewer than 500,000 clones, 14% recorded once. Material for sequencing was naive CD4+ T cells from blood. Receptors originate from a young man in good health.

This clone was counted between two and nine times. Additional DNA sequences in this sample encode the identical CDR3. The chain employs TRBV7-2 and TRBJ2-3, with D uncertain. This CDR3 contains 12 residues. The V end was cut by 4 bases, the J end by 2 bases, with 4 bases between. Germline V CDR1 and CDR2: SGHTA, FQGNSA. The CDR3 DNA follows: TGTGCCAGCAGCTACTACACAGATACGCAGTATTTT. Residues: CASSYYTDTQYF.

The chain employs TRBV6-1 and TRBJ2-7, with D hard to call. Trimming removed 7 bases at V and 3 bases at J, with 13 bases between. CDR1 is MNHNS, CDR2 SASEGT, per germline. The CDR3 loop spans 13 amino acids. The CDR3 nucleotides are TGTGCCAGCACCCTAGACATGAACTACGAGCAGTACGTC. Protein: CASTLDMNYEQYV.

The J gene is TRBJ2-1, the V gene TRBV4-3; the D gene could be TRBD1 or TRBD2 (6 bases each). The V end was cut by 1 base, the J end by 7 bases, with 14 bases between. The CDR3 consists of 15 residues. The germline gives CDR1 LGHNA, CDR2 YSLEER. The CDR3 region has the DNA TGCGCCAGCAGCCAAGCCCCCCGGGGGCCAAATGAGCAGTTCTTC. Translation: CASSQAPRGPNEQFF.

This chain links TRBV2 with TRBJ1-3; 8 bases line up with TRBD1. J gave up 2 bases and V 8 bases, and 5 bases lay outside the gene matches. The CDR3 totals 14 residues. Per the germline V gene, CDR1 is SNHLY and CDR2 is FYNNEI. CDR3 nucleotide sequence: TGTGCCAGCGGGAAACAGGGGGCTGGAAACACCATATATTTT. Translation: CASGKQGAGNTIYF.

The rearrangement links TRBV30 to TRBJ1-2; D not resolved. This CDR3 is built from 14 residues. Germline CDR1 GTSNPN, CDR2 SVGIG (reference sequence). Trimming stripped 5 bases from V and 5 bases from J, with 18 bases between. The chain's CDR3 is CAWGLTRSRYGYTF. In nucleotides, the CDR3 is TGTGCCTGGGGACTAACACGCAGCCGTTATGGCTACACCTTC.

Regarding this clone: A read error may produce the germline difference seen at one junction end. This sequence joins TRBV7-7 and TRBJ2-1; D might be TRBD1 (5 bases). CDR1 is SSHAT and CDR2 is FNYEAQ in the germline V gene (reference sequence). The CDR3 sequence is 13 residues long. The CDR3 bases are TGTGCTAGCAGCTTAGGGGTAGGCGATGAGCAGTTCTTC. This codes for CASSLGVGDEQFF.

This clone was detected only a few times. The chain has TRBV18 and TRBJ2-3; 12 positions match TRBD2. Germline trimming cut 3 bases from V and 10 bases from J; bases unmatched to any gene: 11. The CDR3 extends over 16 amino acids. Looked up from germline, CDR1 is KGHSH and CDR2 is LQKENI. CDR3 DNA sequence: TGTGCCAGCTCACCGCCACGGCTAGCGGGAGGGCCGGCGCAGTATTTT. Its translation: CASSPPRLAGGPAQYF.

The chain couples TRBV29-1 to TRBJ2-7; D perhaps matches TRBD2 (6 bases). Germline CDR1 reads SQVTM; CDR2 reads ANQGSEA. Trimming stripped 6 bases from V and 0 bases from J, with 12 bases between. This CDR3 contains 13 residues. CDR3 region: CSVRGTLSYEQYF. CDR3 bases: TGCAGCGTCCGCGGGACTCTCTCCTACGAGCAGTACTTC.